This is a list of T cell receptor beta chains from one sample in a study of CXCR3-negative and CXCR3-positive naive CD8 T cells. TCRdb reprocessed the 5' RACE reads and reports one entry per CDR3 protein, with no DNA. This sample's table reports about 130,000 distinct CDR3 sequences. Sequencing input: naive CXCR3+ CD8+ T cells from blood. These receptors came from a human donor in good health. Some clones in this sample may be carry-over from other donors' samples. The CDR3 runs from the conserved cysteine through the conserved F or W. The order of the fields is V gene, J gene, CDR3 protein.

TRBV13	TRBJ2-5	CASSESPGTSAEETQYF
TRBV20-1	TRBJ2-3	CSARAGQGNTDTQYF
TRBV21-1	TRBJ2-5	CASSGHPGGTQYF
TRBV5-1	TRBJ2-1	CASSLVGTGVSNEQFF
TRBV25-1	TRBJ1-1	CASSGARGDGTEAFF
TRBV11-2	TRBJ2-3	CASSLALTDTQYF
TRBV7-6	TRBJ2-6	CASRDRDESGANVLTF
TRBV4-2	TRBJ1-5	CASSQIGQVPYSNQPQHF
TRBV29-1	TRBJ2-7	CSVQDTFTYEQYF
TRBV6-5	TRBJ2-6	CASTQTGSSGANVLTF
TRBV29-1	TRBJ1-1	CSAPGTVNTEAFF
TRBV7-9	TRBJ1-1	CASSSGVTEAFF
TRBV28	TRBJ1-2	CASSLTSGTGLYGYTF
TRBV7-6	TRBJ2-1	CASSWTSGIENEQFF
TRBV29-1	TRBJ2-5	CSVDPASSGDQETQYF
TRBV4-3	TRBJ2-7	CASSQSTGDYEQYF
TRBV13	TRBJ1-2	CASSLGRREGYTF
TRBV30	TRBJ2-3	CAWSVLGGRDTQYF
TRBV27	TRBJ2-7	CASSLPDYEQYF
TRBV11-2	TRBJ2-1	CASSLGPSGNNEQFF